These 14 T cell receptor beta chains originate from one sample sequenced in a study of T cells after posttransplantation cyclophosphamide. Generated by immunoSEQ multiplex PCR, the TCRdb table keeps only in-frame clones and is missing some. The sample holds 20,000 to 25,000 clones, roughly nine tenths seen once. Methotrexate plus calcineurin inhibitor accompanied controls' myeloablative marrow transplants; sampling was 1 year later. This specimen consisted of PBMCs, obtained around 380 days after allogeneic stem cell transplant with calcineurin inhibitor and methotrexate. These receptors were obtained from a female patient between 30 and 40 years old who received an allogeneic stem cell transplant from an unrelated donor, was CMV-positive, and had acute and chronic GVHD. Some T cells may possibly be graft donor cells.

This clone was seen a single time. The J gene is TRBJ2-2, the V gene TRBV19, with a tentative D call TRBD2 (5 bases). The CDR3 runs to 14 residues. The V end lost 8 bases, the J end lost 0 bases, and 10 bases lay between the germline ends. Germline-derived CDR1 and CDR2 are LNHDA and SQIVND (reference sequence). This chain's CDR3 is CASSTEANTGELFF. The DNA of the CDR3 is TGTGCCAGTTCCACGGAGGCGAACACCGGGGAGCTGTTTTTT. Full variable domain (remainder filled in from reference TRBV19 and TRBJ2-2): DGGITQSPKYLFRKEGQNVTLSCEQNLNHDAMYWYRQDPGQGLRLIYYSQIVNDFQKGDIAEGYSVSREKKESFPLTVTSAQKNPTAFYLCASSTEANTGELFFGEGSRLTVL.

With respect to this clone: The same CDR3 also results from other DNA sequences found in this sample. The chain joins TRBV27 to TRBJ2-1, with a possible D match to TRBD2 (6 bases). Germline V lookup: CDR1 MNHEY, CDR2 SMNVEV (reference sequence). V shed 5 bases and J shed 1 base, with 12 bases lying between them. The CDR3 spans 15 residues. CDR3 DNA sequence: TGTGCCAGCAGTCTCGGGACTCCATCCTACAATGAGCAGTTCTTC. It translates to CASSLGTPSYNEQFF.

The chain combines TRBV9 with TRBJ2-6; no reliable D call. V was clipped by 3 bases and J by 1 base, with 5 bases between them. Germline loops: CDR1 SGDLS, CDR2 YYNGEE. CDR3 length: 14 amino acids. CDR3 DNA sequence: TGTGCCAGCAGCGGCTATTCTGGGGCCAACGTCCTGACTTTC. Translating gives CASSGYSGANVLTF.

The V call is TRBV5-1, the J call TRBJ2-1; maybe TRBD2 (5 bases). The V and J ends lost 0 bases and 2 bases respectively, with 9 bases between them. This CDR3 comprises 15 residues. Germline V gene lookup returns CDR1 SGHRS and CDR2 YFSETQ. Here the CDR3 reads CASSLVSDPYNEQFF. DNA for the CDR3: TGCGCCAGCAGCTTGGTTAGCGACCCCTACAATGAGCAGTTCTTC.

The rearrangement uses TRBV6-4 and TRBJ2-5; TRBD2 agrees at 13 bases. CDR3 length: 15 residues. The germline CDR1 and CDR2 sequences are MRHNA and SNTAGT. The ends lost 5 bases at V and 5 bases at J; junction bases unmatched: 5. CDR3 DNA: TGTGCCAGCAGTAGGACTAGCGGGGGCGCTGAGACCCAGTACTTC. It encodes CASSRTSGGAETQYF.

The rearrangement uses TRBV6-5 and TRBJ1-1, with unresolved D. V was cut by 5 bases and J by 4 bases, with 8 bases left in between. From germline, CDR1 is MNHEY and CDR2 SVGAGI. The CDR3 is 12 residues long. CDR3 protein: CASSTSGTEAFF. The CDR3 region has the DNA TGTGCCAGCAGTACGAGTGGCACTGAAGCTTTCTTT.

V gene TRBV19 combines with J gene TRBJ1-1, with 7 bases matching TRBD1. From germline, CDR1 is LNHDA and CDR2 SQIVND (reference sequence). The CDR3 contains 13 residues. J lost 8 bases, V lost 1 base, and 4 bases had no gene match. CDR3 loop: CASSIATGLEAFF. CDR3 bases: TGTGCCAGTAGTATAGCGACAGGGCTCGAAGCTTTCTTT.

The CDR3 loop reads CASSGLGSRTDTQYF. The DNA of the CDR3 is TGTGCCAGCAGCGGACTAGGGAGCCGGACAGATACGCAGTATTTT. The rearrangement links TRBV2 to TRBJ2-3, with TRBD2 matching over 7 bases. V trimming: 6 bases; J trimming: 3 bases; junction bases outside the gene matches: 9. The CDR3 has 15 amino acids. The germline gives CDR1 SNHLY, CDR2 FYNNEI.

The rearrangement uses TRBV10-3 and TRBJ1-1; D unclear. Germline V lookup: CDR1 ENHRY, CDR2 SYGVKD. The CDR3 is 14 amino acids. V dropped 0 bases and J dropped 1 base, with 6 bases sitting between them. The CDR3 nucleotides are TGTGCCATCAGTGAGTCTACAGCGAACACTGAAGCTTTCTTT. It codes for CAISESTANTEAFF.

The chain is built from TRBV7-2 and TRBJ2-5; tentative D call: TRBD1 (5 bases). The CDR3 length is 14 residues. Deletions cut 1 base from V and 2 bases from J, with 8 bases between. Germline V gene lookup returns CDR1 SGHTA and CDR2 FQGNSA. DNA of the CDR3: TGTGCCAGCAGCTTAGGGGGCGGACAAGAGACCCAGTACTTC. This codes for CASSLGGGQETQYF.

The rearrangement uses TRBV28 and TRBJ2-7; D is unresolved. CDR1 and CDR2 from the germline V gene are MDHEN and SYDVKM. Trimming removed 6 bases from V and 7 bases from J, with 19 bases in between. CDR3 length equals 14 residues. The CDR3 nucleotides read TGTGCCAGCAGCCCCACCTTAAGCCCTAGGGAGCAGTACTTC. This encodes CASSPTLSPREQYF.

The chain joins TRBV18 to TRBJ2-7, with 9 bases matching TRBD2. Per the germline V gene, CDR1 is KGHSH and CDR2 is LQKENI. The CDR3 totals 15 residues. With V trimmed by 3 bases and J by 4 bases, 7 bases remained unmatched. The CDR3 protein is CASSPRREGVYEQYF. In nucleotides, the CDR3 is TGTGCCAGCTCACCTAGGCGGGAGGGAGTTTACGAGCAGTACTTC. The full variable domain, in which reference TRBV18 and TRBJ2-7 provide the parts outside the CDR3, is NAGVMQNPRHLVRRRGQEARLRCSPMKGHSHVYWYRQLPEEGLKFMVYLQKENIIDESGMPKERFSAEFPKEGPSILRIQQVVRGDSAAYFCASSPRREGVYEQYFGPGTRLTVT.

The chain carries TRBV4-3 and TRBJ2-3, with 7 bases matching TRBD2. This CDR3 is 17 amino acids long. Germline trimming cut 1 base from V and 2 bases from J; bases unmatched to any gene: 9. Germline CDR1 is LGHNA and CDR2 is YSLEER. Written as DNA, the CDR3 is TGCGCCAGCAGCCAAGGTGGTGCTAGCGGACTCACAGATACGCAGTATTTT. Residues: CASSQGGASGLTDTQYF.

The chain links TRBV5-1 to TRBJ2-6; D unclear. Trimming shortened V by 0 bases and J by 2 bases, and 6 bases separated the two germline ends. Germline loops: CDR1 SGHRS, CDR2 YFSETQ. This CDR3 has 15 residues. The CDR3 is CASSLVSPGANVLTF. DNA for the CDR3: TGCGCCAGCAGCTTGGTCAGTCCTGGGGCCAACGTCCTGACTTTC.